The 19 T cell receptor beta chains reported below all come from one sample, sequenced in a study of blood T cell repertoires in COVID-19. The table came from immunoSEQ multiplex PCR; TCRdb's copy has only in-frame clones and leaves some out. The table records some 330,000 clones, over 80% of them present only once. The sample comprised PBMCs or T cells enriched from blood (not recorded which). These receptors originate from a woman in her forties or fifties who had recovered from COVID-19.

This clone is a singleton in its sample. V usage is TRBV30 and J usage is TRBJ2-7, with TRBD1 matching over 11 bases. V shed 0 bases, J shed 3 bases, and the junction held 7 bases outside the gene matches. Germline-derived CDR1 and CDR2 are GTSNPN and SVGIG (reference sequence). The CDR3 sequence is 16 residues long. This CDR3 reads CAWSVRQGTGGYEQYF. Written as DNA, the CDR3 is TGTGCCTGGAGTGTCCGCCAGGGGACAGGGGGCTACGAGCAGTACTTC.

This clone was observed a single time. CDR3 nucleotides: TGCAGCGTTGTATTTCAGGGTGGAGGCTACACCTTC. The encoded protein is CSVVFQGGGYTF. This chain joins TRBV29-1 and TRBJ1-2, with a tentative D call TRBD1 (5 bases). V gave up 4 bases and J gave up 8 bases, with 14 bases separating them. CDR1 is SQVTM and CDR2 is ANQGSEA in the germline V gene. There are 12 residues in the CDR3.

The chain joins TRBV7-2 to TRBJ1-2; D is possibly TRBD1 (5 bases). The V end lost 1 base, the J end lost 6 bases, and 12 bases lay between the germline ends. In germline, CDR1 is SGHTA, CDR2 FQGNSA. The CDR3 has 14 amino acids. As DNA, the CDR3 is TGTGCCAGCAGCTTAGTTCGCGGGGGTGATGGCTACACCTTC. Its protein product is CASSLVRGGDGYTF.

This clone has just one count. V is TRBV6-2 or TRBV6-3 and J is TRBJ2-4; TRBD1 matches 7 bases. This CDR3 is built from 13 residues. J was trimmed by 8 bases and V by 2 bases; bases with no gene match: 3. Germline V gene sequence: CDR1 MNHEY, CDR2 SVGEGT. The CDR3 protein is CASSYPGGDIQYF. The DNA for the CDR3 is TGTGCCAGCAGTTACCCAGGGGGTGACATTCAGTACTTC.

The chain joins TRBV5-1 to TRBJ2-7, with 8 bases identical to TRBD1. CDR3 length equals 15 residues. CDR1 is SGHRS, CDR2 YFSETQ, per germline. V lost 0 bases to trimming and J lost 5 bases; unmatched junction nucleotides: 7. As DNA, the CDR3 is TGCGCCAGCAGCTTGGCAGGGCAGGGGGCGGACGAGCAGTACTTC. This gives the protein CASSLAGQGADEQYF. The full variable domain, rest sourced from reference TRBV5-1 and TRBJ2-7, is KAGVTQTPRYLIKTRGQQVTLSCSPISGHRSVSWYQQTPGQGLQFLFEYFSETQRNKGNFPGRFSGRQFSNSRSEMNVSTLELGDSALYLCASSLAGQGADEQYFGPGTRLTVT.

This clone showed up just once. This chain links TRBV7-8 with TRBJ2-1; TRBD2 matches 8 bases. The CDR3 extends over 15 amino acids. The V gene's germline CDR1 is SGHVS and CDR2 FQNEAQ. The V and J ends lost 5 bases and 8 bases, in that order; junction bases with no gene match: 11. The CDR3 sequence: CASSRPGLGVYEQFF. For the CDR3, the DNA is TGTGCCAGCAGCCGCCCGGGACTAGGAGTCTATGAGCAGTTCTTC.

In its sample, this clone was seen once. The chain links TRBV3-1 (or the pseudogene TRBV3-2) to TRBJ1-6; 7 bases match TRBD1. The CDR3 spans 14 residues. CDR1 and CDR2 from the germline V gene are LGHDT and YNNKEL (reference sequence). Trimming removed 3 bases from V and 4 bases from J; junction bases left unmatched: 0. CDR3 sequence (DNA): TGTGCCAGCAGCCAGGGACAGTATAATTCACCCCTCCACTTT. Translated: CASSQGQYNSPLHF.

This clone is a singleton in its sample. The genes are TRBV9 and TRBJ2-3, with D possibly TRBD1 on 5 matching bases. The V and J ends lost 7 bases and 6 bases respectively, with 9 bases between them. The CDR3 runs 11 residues. Germline CDR1 is SGDLS and CDR2 is YYNGEE. The DNA of the CDR3 is TGTGCCAGCGGGGCCGGGGATACGCAGTATTTT. Amino acid sequence: CASGAGDTQYF.

Concerning this clone itself: This CDR3 is also generated by other DNA sequences in the sample. CDR3 coding DNA: TGTGCCAGCTCACCCGACAGGGGACTTAGCAATCAGCCCCAGCATTTT. Amino acids: CASSPDRGLSNQPQHF. The chain uses TRBV18 and TRBJ1-5, with 8 positions matching TRBD1. The V gene end was trimmed by 3 bases and the J gene end by 0 bases; junction bases not matched to a gene: 4. Germline V gives CDR1 KGHSH, CDR2 LQKENI. The CDR3 contains 16 residues.

V is TRBV19 and J is TRBJ2-5, with 8 bases that match TRBD1. The V gene's germline CDR1 is LNHDA and CDR2 SQIVND (reference sequence). With V trimmed by 5 bases and J by 5 bases, 7 bases remained unmatched. This CDR3 has 14 residues. In DNA, the CDR3 is TGTGCCAGTAGTCTCCGACAGGGGCGCGAGACCCAGTACTTC. It yields the protein CASSLRQGRETQYF.

The genes are TRBV5-1 and TRBJ1-4, with 7 bases that match TRBD1. The J segment lost 5 bases and the V segment lost 4 bases, leaving 8 bases of the junction unmatched. Germline V gene lookup returns CDR1 SGHRS and CDR2 YFSETQ. The CDR3 runs 15 residues. The CDR3 spells CASSTTGTENEKLFF. CDR3 sequence (DNA): TGCGCCAGCAGCACCACCGGGACAGAGAATGAAAAACTGTTTTTT.

The table lists this clone with a count of one. The gene calls are TRBV29-1 and TRBJ1-2; TRBD1 is a possible D gene (5 bases). Deletions cut 7 bases from V and 8 bases from J, with 17 bases between. Germline CDR1 SQVTM, CDR2 ANQGSEA. The CDR3 loop spans 12 amino acids. The CDR3 protein is CSALGAVTGYTF. As DNA, the CDR3 is TGCAGCGCTCTAGGGGCCGTAACGGGCTACACCTTC. The full variable domain, rest sourced from reference TRBV29-1 and TRBJ1-2, is SAVISQKPSRDICQRGTSLTIQCQVDSQVTMMFWYRQQPGQSLTLIATANQGSEATYESGFVIDKFPISRPNLTFSTLTVSNMSPEDSSIYLCSALGAVTGYTFGSGTRLTVV.

V usage is TRBV7-9 and J usage is TRBJ2-1, with 7 bases fitting TRBD2. CDR1 SEHNR and CDR2 FQNEAQ come from the germline V gene (reference sequence). V was pared by 4 bases and J by 6 bases, with 3 bases of the junction left unmatched. The length of the CDR3 is 13 residues. The CDR3 sequence is CASSWGTINEQFF. Written as DNA, the CDR3 is TGTGCCAGCAGCTGGGGGACTATCAATGAGCAGTTCTTC.

The chain employs TRBV30 and TRBJ1-1; D gene ambiguous. The CDR3 has 11 residues. Germline values: CDR1 GTSNPN, CDR2 SVGIG (reference sequence). Trimming removed 4 bases at V and 2 bases at J, with 5 bases between. The CDR3 sequence: CAWNTNTEAFF. DNA of the CDR3: TGTGCCTGGAACACAAACACTGAAGCTTTCTTT.

A note on this clone: One junction end disagrees with the germline gene, perhaps due to a read error. This chain links TRBV20-1 with TRBJ2-3; no definite D call. Germline V gene sequence: CDR1 DFQATT, CDR2 SNEGSKA (reference sequence). This CDR3 comprises 11 residues. The DNA for the CDR3 is TGCAGTGCTCGAGAGAGCAATACGCAGTATTTT. This codes for CSARESNTQYF.

The genes are TRBV27 and TRBJ2-7; tentatively, D is TRBD2 (7 bases). The CDR3 has 14 amino acids. Per germline, CDR1 MNHEY and CDR2 SMNVEV (reference sequence). V was trimmed by 5 bases and J by 2 bases, leaving 13 bases between them. The CDR3 loop reads CASSLQGRAYEQYF. The CDR3 nucleotides read TGTGCCAGCAGTCTTCAGGGGAGGGCCTACGAGCAGTACTTC.

This clone appeared once. The chain carries TRBV5-6 and TRBJ1-1; D is undetermined. The CDR3 has 12 residues. V was trimmed by 7 bases and J by 1 base, leaving 8 bases between them. Per the germline V gene, CDR1 is SGHDT and CDR2 is YYEEEE. CDR3: CASGRENTEAFF. Here the CDR3 DNA reads TGTGCCAGCGGCCGGGAGAACACTGAAGCTTTCTTT.

The CDR3 spells CASSSQRNPYEQYF. The CDR3 bases are TGTGCCAGCAGTTCTCAGCGGAACCCCTACGAGCAGTACTTC. The rearrangement joins TRBV27 to TRBJ2-7; possible D gene TRBD2, 5 bases. Germline V gene lookup returns CDR1 MNHEY and CDR2 SMNVEV (reference sequence). The CDR3 runs to 14 residues. The V end lost 4 bases, the J end lost 2 bases, and 12 bases lay between the germline ends.

The rearrangement links TRBV18 to TRBJ1-4; weak D call: TRBD1 (5 bases). V was pared by 5 bases and J by 6 bases, with 16 bases between. The CDR3 extends over 15 amino acids. The V gene's germline CDR1 is KGHSH and CDR2 LQKENI. CDR3 loop: CASSGGAGQDEKLFF. The CDR3 region has the DNA TGTGCCAGCTCAGGTGGGGCAGGTCAAGATGAAAAACTGTTTTTT.